These 32 T cell receptor beta chains originate from one sample sequenced in a study of blood T cell repertoires in COVID-19 (dated by TCRdb to 2020 to 2021). The protocol used for the library was the immunoSEQ multiplex PCR assay. TCRdb provides this immuneACCESS table in a form limited to in-frame rearrangements. Some clones are lacking; in checked studies, under half of them reflect an unresolved V gene, and why the rest are absent is not known. A total of around 150,000 clones appear in this sample, more than 75% of them only once. Jointly, the top ten make up over 15% of the sample. Sequencing was carried out using peripheral blood. The origin of the receptors is a man aged 60-69 years with active or convalescent COVID-19.

The gene calls are TRBV19 and TRBJ2-2, with 9 positions matching TRBD2. CDR1 and CDR2 from the germline V gene are LNHDA and SQIVND (reference sequence). Germline trimming cut 5 bases from V and 3 bases from J; bases unmatched to any gene: 13. This CDR3 contains 18 residues. CDR3 protein: CASSSLLISGGYTGELFF. As DNA, the CDR3 is TGTGCCAGTAGTTCCCTTTTGATCAGCGGGGGGTACACCGGGGAGCTGTTTTTT.

A note on this clone: The sample has other DNA sequences that encode this CDR3 too. This chain uses TRBV18 with TRBJ1-6; 9 nucleotides align to TRBD1. The CDR3 consists of 14 residues. Looked up from germline, CDR1 is KGHSH and CDR2 is LQKENI. After removal of 4 bases from V and 7 bases from J, the junction contained 2 bases not matched to a gene. The CDR3 sequence: CASSLDRGNSPLHF. The CDR3 coding sequence is TGTGCCAGCTCACTGGACAGGGGAAATTCACCCCTCCACTTT.

The rearrangement uses TRBV10-2 and TRBJ1-5; TRBD1 matches 9 bases. The germline V gene has CDR1 WSHSY and CDR2 SAAADI. After removal of 7 bases from V and 4 bases from J, the junction contained 8 bases not matched to a gene. CDR3 length: 15 residues. CDR3 in amino acids: CASIKDRGGNQPQHF. CDR3 bases: TGCGCCAGCATTAAAGACAGGGGGGGTAATCAGCCCCAGCATTTT.

The chain carries TRBV2 and TRBJ1-6, with 7 bases identical to TRBD1. This CDR3 has 14 residues. With V trimmed by 11 bases and J by 4 bases, 8 bases remained unmatched. Germline assignment: CDR1 SNHLY and CDR2 FYNNEI. The CDR3 DNA reads as TGTGCCCTACAGGGACAGCCATATAATTCACCCCTCCACTTT. It encodes CALQGQPYNSPLHF.

The rearrangement uses TRBV11-2 and TRBJ2-7; D is possibly TRBD1 (5 bases). Germline V gene sequence: CDR1 SGHAT, CDR2 FQNNGV. CDR3 length: 12 residues. Trimming pared 4 bases from V and 3 bases from J, leaving 7 bases between. This CDR3 reads CASSWGNYEQYF. CDR3 DNA: TGTGCCAGCAGCTGGGGCAACTACGAGCAGTACTTC.

This CDR3 reads CASSPVPSGVMDTQYF. In nucleotides, the CDR3 is TGTGCCAGCTCACCAGTCCCTAGCGGGGTTATGGATACGCAGTATTTT. The chain has TRBV18 and TRBJ2-3; TRBD2 matches 9 bases. CDR3 length equals 16 residues. Germline V gene lookup returns CDR1 KGHSH and CDR2 LQKENI. V dropped 2 bases and J dropped 6; count of bases not matched to a gene: 9.

The chain recombines TRBV5-1 with TRBJ2-7; 8 bases fit TRBD2. The CDR3 runs 17 residues. V trimming: 0 bases; J trimming: 2 bases; junction bases outside the gene matches: 10. Germline CDR1 SGHRS, CDR2 YFSETQ. The CDR3 DNA reads as TGCGCCAGCAGCTTGGGGTCTAATAGCGGGATGCCCTACGAGCAGTACTTC. Translating it yields CASSLGSNSGMPYEQYF.

V gene TRBV5-1 combines with J gene TRBJ2-1; 11 bases match TRBD1. CDR1 and CDR2 from the germline V gene are SGHRS and YFSETQ. J lost 3 bases, V lost 4 bases, and 6 bases had no gene match. The CDR3 has 16 amino acids. This CDR3 is CASSIPGQGVYNEQFF. The CDR3 DNA is TGCGCCAGCAGCATACCGGGACAGGGGGTCTACAATGAGCAGTTCTTC.

V and J are TRBV25-1 and TRBJ1-2; D unresolved. The CDR3 has 13 residues. With 4 bases removed from V and 7 bases from J, the gap between germline ends came to 13 bases. From germline, CDR1 is MGHDK and CDR2 SYGVNS. In DNA, the CDR3 is TGTGCCAGCAGTGGGAGGGAGGCTTCTGGCTACACCTTC. This translates into CASSGREASGYTF.

This clone was counted only a few times. The chain uses TRBV6-4 and TRBJ1-2; D unclear. The V and J ends lost 4 bases and 7 bases respectively, with 13 bases between them. Germline CDR1 MRHNA, CDR2 SNTAGT. This CDR3 spans 13 amino acids. The CDR3 is CASSAIIGSGYTF. As DNA, the CDR3 is TGTGCCAGCAGTGCCATAATTGGGAGTGGCTACACCTTC.

This rearrangement joins TRBV30 to TRBJ2-5; TRBD1 is a possible D gene (6 bases). V dropped 3 bases and J dropped 5 bases, with 19 bases sitting between them. Germline V gene sequence: CDR1 GTSNPN, CDR2 SVGIG (reference sequence). The CDR3 sequence is 15 residues long. CDR3 amino acids: CAWSRDTDSRETQYF. The CDR3 DNA follows: TGTGCCTGGAGCAGGGACACCGATAGCCGGGAGACCCAGTACTTC.

The chain has TRBV6-2 or TRBV6-3 and TRBJ1-1, with TRBD1 as a possible D gene (6 bases). Per germline, CDR1 MNHEY and CDR2 SVGEGT. Deletions cut 6 bases from V and 0 bases from J, with 20 bases between. The CDR3 consists of 17 residues. CDR3 sequence (DNA): TGTGCCAGCAGCCCGGATAGGGGGGGCTACGTGAACACTGAAGCTTTCTTT. It is translated as CASSPDRGGYVNTEAFF.

The CDR3 DNA follows: TGTGCCAGCAGCTTATCGAGCTTCGGTGAAAAACTGTTTTTT. Translated: CASSLSSFGEKLFF. This rearrangement joins TRBV11-2 to TRBJ1-4; D is unclear. Deletions cut 2 bases from V and 7 bases from J, with 11 bases between. CDR1 and CDR2 from the germline V gene are SGHAT and FQNNGV. The CDR3 spans 14 residues.

V is TRBV7-8 and J is TRBJ2-5, with D unresolved. Between the trimmed V and J ends, which lost 5 bases and 5 bases, there was a span of 9 bases. Germline CDR1 and CDR2: SGHVS and FQNEAQ. The CDR3 length is 12 residues. The CDR3 DNA reads TGTGCCAGCAGCATATGGCGGGAGACCCAGTACTTC. This gives the protein CASSIWRETQYF.

The table lists this clone with a few counts. This chain connects TRBV27 to TRBJ2-7, with D perhaps matching TRBD2 (5 bases). The CDR3 is 12 amino acids. V was shortened by 6 bases and J by 2 bases, with 8 bases between the two germline ends. CDR1 and CDR2 (germline): MNHEY, SMNVEV (reference sequence). The CDR3: CASRKGAYEQYF. The CDR3 region has the DNA TGTGCCAGCAGGAAGGGAGCCTACGAGCAGTACTTC.

This chain joins TRBV18 and TRBJ1-6; the match to TRBD1 covers 10 bases. The V and J ends lost 5 bases and 4 bases, in that order; junction bases with no gene match: 2. CDR3 length: 15 amino acids. Germline lookup yields CDR1 KGHSH and CDR2 LQKENI. The CDR3 sequence: CASSGGQGYNSPLHF. CDR3 DNA sequence: TGTGCCAGCTCAGGGGGACAGGGGTATAATTCACCCCTCCACTTT.

The gene calls are TRBV18 and TRBJ2-7; 8 bases fit TRBD2. Germline V gene sequence: CDR1 KGHSH, CDR2 LQKENI. V was pared by 4 bases and J by 0 bases, with 14 bases of the junction left unmatched. The CDR3 consists of 18 residues. CDR3 bases: TGTGCCAGCTCACAGTCCCGGCCCCGGGAGGGCCGCTCCTACGAGCAGTACTTC. Translating gives CASSQSRPREGRSYEQYF.

A single count supports this clone. The rearrangement uses TRBV19 and TRBJ1-4; 9 nucleotides agree with TRBD1. Trimming took 6 bases from V and 7 from J; bases not matched to a gene: 6. There are 14 residues in the CDR3. Germline assignment: CDR1 LNHDA and CDR2 SQIVND (reference sequence). The CDR3 sequence: CASRPGQGGEKLFF. CDR3 nucleotide sequence: TGTGCCAGTAGACCGGGACAGGGAGGTGAAAAACTGTTTTTT.

The rearrangement uses TRBV7-2 and TRBJ1-2, with 7 bases fitting TRBD1. With 1 base clipped from V and 7 bases from J, the junction kept 3 bases outside the gene matches. The CDR3 is made up of 13 amino acids. Germline V gene data show CDR1 as SGHTA and CDR2 as FQGNSA. The CDR3 is CASSLGQGRGYTF. CDR3 coding DNA: TGTGCCAGCAGCTTAGGACAGGGCCGTGGCTACACCTTC.

V gene TRBV3-1 (or the pseudogene TRBV3-2) combines with J gene TRBJ2-7; the D is unclear. This CDR3 is built from 13 residues. Germline V gene sequence: CDR1 LGHDT, CDR2 YNNKEL (reference sequence). V was cut by 0 bases and J by 2 bases, with 5 bases left in between. The CDR3 protein is CASSQDRAYEQYF. The CDR3 DNA follows: TGTGCCAGCAGCCAAGACCGAGCCTACGAGCAGTACTTC.

This clone is a singleton in its sample. This chain uses TRBV27 with TRBJ1-2; D might be TRBD1 (5 bases). V was pared by 6 bases and J by 4 bases, with 21 bases between. Per the germline V gene, CDR1 is MNHEY and CDR2 is SMNVEV (reference sequence). CDR3 size: 16 residues. CDR3 sequence (DNA): TGTGCCAGCAGCCATGTGGGAGGACGTGGGGGCTATGGCTACACCTTC. The encoded protein is CASSHVGGRGGYGYTF.

This chain connects TRBV6-5 to TRBJ1-3, with TRBD1 matching over 8 bases. This CDR3 spans 15 amino acids. CDR1 MNHEY and CDR2 SVGAGI come from the germline V gene. The trim removed 0 bases at V and 4 bases at J, leaving 2 bases unmatched. The CDR3 loop reads CASSYSGQGGNTIYF. CDR3 coding DNA: TGTGCCAGCAGTTACTCCGGACAGGGCGGAAACACCATATATTTT.

This chain links TRBV6-6 with TRBJ2-7, with D perhaps matching TRBD1 (7 bases). The CDR3 is 16 amino acids. The V gene lost 6 bases and the J gene lost 7 bases, with 25 bases spanning the gap. CDR1 MNHNY and CDR2 SVGAGI come from the germline V gene (reference sequence). In DNA form, the CDR3 reads TGTGCCAGCAGCTCACCAGGGGGGACACCTCCGCGGGAGCAGTACTTC. Encoded protein: CASSSPGGTPPREQYF.

V gene TRBV6-1 combines with J gene TRBJ1-3; 9 bases fit TRBD1. CDR1 is MNHNS, CDR2 SASEGT, per germline. V lost 1 base to trimming and J lost 2 bases; unmatched junction nucleotides: 3. This CDR3 has 16 amino acids. Written as DNA, the CDR3 is TGTGCCAGCAGTGAAGGGACAGGGGTGACTGGAAACACCATATATTTT. Translation gives CASSEGTGVTGNTIYF.

The V gene is TRBV6-5, the J gene TRBJ1-1, with a tentative D call TRBD1 (6 bases). V was clipped by 7 bases and J by 8 bases, with 17 bases between them. The germline CDR1 and CDR2 sequences are MNHEY and SVGAGI. There are 13 residues in the CDR3. In nucleotides, the CDR3 is TGTGCCAGCATGAGGGGGACGAGGACAGAAGCTTTCTTT. This codes for CASMRGTRTEAFF.

The chain combines TRBV5-4 with TRBJ2-5; tentatively, D is TRBD2 (5 bases). Germline V gene data show CDR1 as SGHNT and CDR2 as YYREEE (reference sequence). The CDR3 is 15 residues long. Trimming shortened V by 0 bases and J by 2 bases, and 11 bases separated the two germline ends. CDR3 sequence reads: CASSLDPSYQETQYF. The CDR3 DNA sequence: TGTGCCAGCAGCTTGGATCCTAGCTATCAAGAGACCCAGTACTTC.

This chain connects TRBV19 to TRBJ1-2; D gene uncertain. With 7 bases removed from V and 2 bases from J, the gap between germline ends came to 17 bases. The length of the CDR3 is 15 residues. Germline loops: CDR1 LNHDA, CDR2 SQIVND (reference sequence). CDR3 sequence: CASTLRHTENYGYTF. DNA for the CDR3: TGTGCCAGTACCCTGAGACACACCGAGAACTATGGCTACACCTTC.

V gene TRBV4-1 combines with J gene TRBJ2-2; TRBD2 might be the D (7 bases). CDR1 is MGHRA, CDR2 YSYEKL, per germline. Trimming removed 2 bases at V and 1 base at J, with 17 bases between. The CDR3 is 18 residues long. The CDR3 nucleotides read TGCGCCAGCAGCCAAAGGGGGAGGGTTCGGGGGAACACCGGGGAGCTGTTTTTT. Its translation is CASSQRGRVRGNTGELFF.

The chain carries TRBV5-1 and TRBJ2-1; D is perhaps TRBD2 (5 bases). The CDR3 consists of 14 residues. V was shortened by 4 bases and J by 7 bases, with 15 bases between the two germline ends. The V gene's germline CDR1 is SGHRS and CDR2 YFSETQ. This chain's CDR3 is CASSEGSVGNEQFF. CDR3 DNA sequence: TGCGCCAGCAGCGAGGGATCGGTGGGGAATGAGCAGTTCTTC.

The chain is built from TRBV27 and TRBJ1-1; D is uncertain. Trimming left V 2 bases short and J 2 bases short, with 9 bases between. The CDR3 sequence is 14 residues long. Germline loops: CDR1 MNHEY, CDR2 SMNVEV (reference sequence). DNA of the CDR3: TGTGCCAGCAGTTTAGTGATCGGTAACACTGAAGCTTTCTTT. It translates to CASSLVIGNTEAFF.

The V call is TRBV14, the J call TRBJ1-1; 8 bases agree with TRBD1. The CDR3 covers 15 residues. The germline V gene has CDR1 SGHDN and CDR2 FVKESK. J lost 6 bases, V lost 4 bases, and 10 bases had no gene match. For the CDR3, the DNA is TGTGCCAGCAGCCCAATGGACAGGGTTAGGTCTGAAGCTTTCTTT. This translates into CASSPMDRVRSEAFF.

The count of this clone is one. V gene TRBV5-6 combines with J gene TRBJ2-7; D gene unclear. From germline, CDR1 is SGHDT and CDR2 YYEEEE. V lost 2 bases to trimming and J lost 3 bases, with 3 bases between them. CDR3 length: 11 residues. This chain's CDR3 is CASSLHYEQYF. The CDR3 nucleotides are TGTGCCAGCAGCTTACACTACGAGCAGTACTTC.